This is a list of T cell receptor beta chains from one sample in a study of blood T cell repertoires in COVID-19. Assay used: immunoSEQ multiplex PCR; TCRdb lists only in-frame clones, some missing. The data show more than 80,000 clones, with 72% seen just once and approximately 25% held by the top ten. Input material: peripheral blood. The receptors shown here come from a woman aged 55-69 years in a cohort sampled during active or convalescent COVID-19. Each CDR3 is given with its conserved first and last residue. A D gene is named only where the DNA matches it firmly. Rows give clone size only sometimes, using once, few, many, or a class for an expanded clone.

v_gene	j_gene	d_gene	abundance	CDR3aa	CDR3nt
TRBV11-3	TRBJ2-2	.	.	CASSRRTTNTGELFF	TGTGCCAGCAGCCGCCGGACAACGAACACCGGGGAGCTGTTTTTT
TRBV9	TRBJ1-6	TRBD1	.	CASSDHRGRNSPLHF	TGTGCCAGCAGCGACCACAGGGGGAGAAATTCACCCCTCCACTTT
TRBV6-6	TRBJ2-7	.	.	CASSYRGHEQYF	TGTGCCAGCAGTTATAGGGGCCACGAGCAGTACTTC
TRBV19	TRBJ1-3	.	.	CASSMLAARLSGNTIYF	TGTGCCAGTAGTATGCTAGCAGCAAGACTCTCTGGAAACACCATATATTTT
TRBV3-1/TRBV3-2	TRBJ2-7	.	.	CASSPGGAAYEQYF	TGTGCCAGCAGCCCCGGTGGAGCCGCCTACGAGCAGTACTTC
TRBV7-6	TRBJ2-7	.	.	CASSLGAGRPPSEQYF	TGTGCCAGCAGCTTAGGCGCAGGGCGACCCCCCTCCGAGCAGTACTTC
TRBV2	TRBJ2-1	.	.	CASSERRDSYNEQFF	TGTGCCAGCAGTGAAAGGAGGGACAGCTACAATGAGCAGTTCTTC
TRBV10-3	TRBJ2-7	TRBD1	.	CATKPVQGVAEQYF	TGTGCCACGAAGCCTGTACAGGGGGTTGCCGAGCAGTACTTC
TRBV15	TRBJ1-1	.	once	CATSRGTGSSTEAFF	TGTGCCACCAGCAGAGGCACAGGGTCGAGCACTGAAGCTTTCTTT
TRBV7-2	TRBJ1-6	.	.	CASSLEAEISPLHF	TGTGCCAGCAGCTTGGAGGCCGAGATTTCACCCCTCCACTTT
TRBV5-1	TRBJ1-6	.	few	CASSLYLVQGGASPLHF	TGCGCCAGCAGCTTGTATCTTGTCCAGGGTGGCGCTTCACCCCTCCACTTT
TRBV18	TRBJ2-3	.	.	CASSPGIGGGTDTQYF	TGTGCCAGCTCACCAGGAATCGGGGGAGGCACAGATACGCAGTATTTT
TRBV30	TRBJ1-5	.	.	CAWNGRGDQPQHF	TGTGCCTGGAACGGCAGGGGAGATCAGCCCCAGCATTTT
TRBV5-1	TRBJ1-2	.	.	CASSVTGPLYGYTF	TGCGCCAGCAGCGTGACAGGACCCCTCTATGGCTACACCTTC
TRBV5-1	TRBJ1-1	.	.	CASSLLEGQNTEAFF	TGCGCCAGCAGCTTGTTGGAGGGCCAGAACACTGAAGCTTTCTTT
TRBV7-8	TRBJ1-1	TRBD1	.	CASSLGQGAPVAFF	TGTGCCAGCAGCTTGGGACAGGGGGCGCCGGTGGCTTTCTTT
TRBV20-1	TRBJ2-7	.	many	CSARLAYEQYF	TGCAGTGCTAGACTAGCCTACGAGCAGTACTTC
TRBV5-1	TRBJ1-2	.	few	CASSLGNRQGGYTF	TGCGCCAGCAGCTTGGGCAACCGCCAGGGTGGCTACACCTTC
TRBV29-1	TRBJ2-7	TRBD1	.	CSVPGQGIGEQYF	TGCAGCGTACCGGGACAGGGGATAGGGGAGCAGTACTTC
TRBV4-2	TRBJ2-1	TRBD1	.	CASSQDPGQGWSGGNNEQFF	TGTGCCAGCAGCCAAGATCCGGGACAGGGGTGGTCGGGGGGGAACAATGAGCAGTTCTTC
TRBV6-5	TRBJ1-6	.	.	CASRKGTRGLSPLHF	TGTGCCAGCAGAAAAGGGACAAGGGGCCTCTCACCCCTCCACTTT
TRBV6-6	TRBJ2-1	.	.	CASSYSKPGNEQFF	TGTGCCAGCAGTTACTCAAAACCGGGCAATGAGCAGTTCTTC
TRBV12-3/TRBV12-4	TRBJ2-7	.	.	CASSPGWGGQYF	TGTGCCAGCAGTCCAGGCTGGGGCGGGCAGTACTTC